This is a list of T cell receptor beta chains from one sample in a study of shared clonotypes between healthy human individuals. Here immunoSEQ multiplex PCR was the method, and the copy in TCRdb shows in-frame clones only, minus some. The sample includes fewer than 800,000 clones, around 92% seen only once; the top ten take 24%. The sequenced sample was naive CD8+ T cells sorted from blood. Receptors originate from a man in his thirties or forties in good health. Both conserved end residues are part of each CDR3. Fields, in order: J gene, clone size, D gene, V gene, CDR3 DNA, CDR3 protein. D genes are given only for firm matches. Size is omitted from some rows. Given values are once, few, many or a class for expanded clones.

TRBJ1-3,.,TRBD1,TRBV14,TGTGCCAGCAGCCACGACAGGGGAGTTGGAAACACCATATATTTT,CASSHDRGVGNTIYF
TRBJ1-4,once,.,TRBV4-1,TGCGCCAGCAGCCAGCGGCCGGGTTCAACTAATGAAAAACTGTTTTTT,CASSQRPGSTNEKLFF
TRBJ2-1,.,.,TRBV5-1,TGCGCCAGCAGCCCTTCGGGCGGTAACAATGAGCAGTTCTTC,CASSPSGGNNEQFF
TRBJ1-2,.,.,TRBV9,TGTGCCAGCAGCGTGGGGACAACCGGATTAAACTATGGCTACACCTTC,CASSVGTTGLNYGYTF
TRBJ2-3,.,.,TRBV11-3,TGTGCCAGCAGCTTAGGAGGGCTTGGGAAATACGAGGACACAGATACGCAGTATTTT,CASSLGGLGKYEDTDTQYF
TRBJ2-2,.,.,TRBV14,TGTGCCAGTAGCCCTACCCCCGGGATAACCGAGTTTAACGGGGAGCTGTTTTTT,CASSPTPGITEFNGELFF
TRBJ1-3,.,TRBD1,TRBV7-8,TGTGCCAGCAGACCAGGGACAGGGACTGGAAACACCATATATTTT,CASRPGTGTGNTIYF
TRBJ2-1,.,TRBD2,TRBV7-9,TGTGCCAGCAGCTCCCCACTAGCGGGAGCGAAAACCAATGAGCAGTTCTTC,CASSSPLAGAKTNEQFF
TRBJ2-1,.,TRBD1,TRBV5-5,TGTGCCAGCAGCCTCCGGGACAGGGTCAACGATGAGCAGTTCTTC,CASSLRDRVNDEQFF
TRBJ2-5,once,TRBD1,TRBV27,TGTGCCAGCAGTCCTTGGACAGGGGGCGAGACCCAGTACTTC,CASSPWTGGETQYF
TRBJ1-2,few,.,TRBV7-9,TGTGCCGTGGAGGTGGGACTCGCAGGCTATGGCTACACCTTC,CAVEVGLAGYGYTF
TRBJ2-1,.,.,TRBV29-1,TGCAGCTTTCCCCCAGGAAAGGGTACCTACAATGAGCAGTTCTTC,CSFPPGKGTYNEQFF
TRBJ2-7,.,TRBD1,TRBV29-1,TGCAGCGTCAGGACAGGGGTCTCCTCCTACGAGCAGTACTTC,CSVRTGVSSYEQYF
TRBJ2-1,.,TRBD2,TRBV2,TGTGCCAGCAGTGATTGGGGTAGCGGGACACAAAACAATGAGCAGTTCTTC,CASSDWGSGTQNNEQFF
TRBJ2-2,.,TRBD1,TRBV19,TGTGCCAGCCTCAGAAAATTCCGGGACAGGGGAACCGGGGAGCTGTTTTTT,CASLRKFRDRGTGELFF
TRBJ2-1,.,.,TRBV5-4,TGTGCCAGCAGCCGAGAATACAATGAGCAGTTCTTC,CASSREYNEQFF
TRBJ2-1,.,.,TRBV27,TGTGCCAGCAGTTGGGCAGGCAACAATGAGCAGTTCTTC,CASSWAGNNEQFF
TRBJ2-5,.,.,TRBV4-3,TGCGCCAGCAGCCAAGGGACAAATGGGCAAGAGACCCAGTACTTC,CASSQGTNGQETQYF
TRBJ2-1,once,.,TRBV4-1,TGCGCCAGCAGTTACTTAGGCTCCTACAATGAGCAGTTCTTC,CASSYLGSYNEQFF
TRBJ2-3,.,.,TRBV28,TGTGCCAGCAGTTTACGGCGCACAGATACGCAGTATTTT,CASSLRRTDTQYF
TRBJ2-1,.,.,TRBV7-9,TGTGCCAGCAGCCTGTTAGGGGACCGCCTACGGGGGGAGCAGTTCTTC,CASSLLGDRLRGEQFF
TRBJ1-5,.,.,TRBV19,TGTGCCAGTAGTATAGCGATTAGCAATCAGCCCCAGCATTTT,CASSIAISNQPQHF
TRBJ1-2,.,.,TRBV29-1,TGCAGCGTTGATCCCCGAGCAGGCGACCTTTATGGCTACACCTTC,CSVDPRAGDLYGYTF
TRBJ1-5,.,TRBD1,TRBV11-2,TGTGCCAGCAGCGCCCTAAGGGACAGCAGCAATCAGCCCCAGCATTTT,CASSALRDSSNQPQHF
TRBJ1-1,.,.,TRBV7-9,TGTGCCAGCAGCCCCGGATCGGTGGGCACTGAAGCTTTCTTT,CASSPGSVGTEAFF
TRBJ2-2,few,.,TRBV13,TGTGCCAGCAGTTCTGGGGTCAGCACCGGGGAGCTGTTTTTT,CASSSGVSTGELFF
TRBJ2-5,.,TRBD1,TRBV7-9,TGTGCCAGCAGCCTCCGGGACAGGGATCAAGAGACCCAGTACTTC,CASSLRDRDQETQYF
TRBJ2-7,.,.,TRBV7-9,TGTGCCAGCAGCTTAGCAAAGGGAGCCGAGCAGTACTTC,CASSLAKGAEQYF
TRBJ2-3,.,.,TRBV18,TGTGCCAGCTCACCTGGGTCAGCAACAGATACGCAGTATTTT,CASSPGSATDTQYF
TRBJ2-5,once,.,TRBV30,TGTGCCTGGAGCTATGGGGAACGGCCAGAGACCCAGTACTTC,CAWSYGERPETQYF
TRBJ2-3,.,TRBD2,TRBV25-1,TGTGCCAGCAGTGAATGGTCGACTAGCGGGAGTAAAGATACGCAGTATTTT,CASSEWSTSGSKDTQYF
TRBJ2-1,once,TRBD2,TRBV2,TGTGCCAGCAGTGAAGATCTAGCGGGCGGACACAATGAGCAGTTCTTC,CASSEDLAGGHNEQFF
TRBJ1-1,.,.,TRBV6-5,TGTGCCAGCAGTTACTCTAGCGAGACACCCGTCCGGGCTTTCTTT,CASSYSSETPVRAFF
TRBJ2-1,.,.,TRBV25-1,TGTGCCAGCAGCCGAGAGAAGGGGACACTTAGTCACAATGAGCAGTTCTTC,CASSREKGTLSHNEQFF
TRBJ2-7,.,TRBD1,TRBV7-9,TGTGCCAGCACCAGACAGGGGGCTTACGAGCAGTACTTC,CASTRQGAYEQYF
TRBJ2-5,.,.,TRBV18,TGTGCCAGCTCACCACTCCCTCCACAGGGAGAGTCAGGGGAGACCCAGTACTTC,CASSPLPPQGESGETQYF
TRBJ1-5,.,.,TRBV4-1,TGCGCCAGCAGCCCACTAGAGGGAGACAATCAGCCCCAGCATTTT,CASSPLEGDNQPQHF
TRBJ2-2,.,TRBD1,TRBV9,TGTGCCAGCAGCCCCGGGACAGGGCTTTCCGGGGAGCTGTTTTTT,CASSPGTGLSGELFF
TRBJ2-1,.,.,TRBV27,TGTGCCAGCAGTTTAGTGGCAGGGGGCCTAGCGGGCCGAGGGAATGAGCAGTTCTTC,CASSLVAGGLAGRGNEQFF
TRBJ2-7,.,TRBD2,TRBV9,TGTGCCAGCAGCGCCGGGACTAGCGGGAGTTACGAGCAGTACTTC,CASSAGTSGSYEQYF
TRBJ2-3,.,.,TRBV6-1,TGTGCCAGCGGCACAGGGTATCGGAGCACAGATACGCAGTATTTT,CASGTGYRSTDTQYF
TRBJ2-7,.,TRBD2,TRBV7-6,TGTGCCAGCAGCTTAGCGCCTGCGGGAGGGCCCTTGGTCTACGAGCAGTACTTC,CASSLAPAGGPLVYEQYF
TRBJ2-7,.,TRBD1,TRBV4-3,TGCGCCAGCAGCCACTCGACAGGGGCGCGGCGGCAGTACTTC,CASSHSTGARRQYF
TRBJ2-2,.,TRBD1,TRBV27,TGTGCCAGCGGGCCCGGGACAGGGTTCGCCGGGGAGCTGTTTTTT,CASGPGTGFAGELFF
TRBJ2-7,few,.,TRBV2,TGTGCCAGCAGTACTCCTGGTAAGCAGTACTTC,CASSTPGKQYF
TRBJ2-1,.,.,TRBV6-1,TGTGCCAGCAGTGAAGATAATAGCTCCTACAATGAGCAGTTCTTC,CASSEDNSSYNEQFF
TRBJ2-7,.,.,TRBV4-1,TGCGCCAGCAGCCAAGAAAGTCGGGCTGGTCGTGACGAGCAGTACTTC,CASSQESRAGRDEQYF